This T cell receptor beta chain was sequenced in a study of cytomegalovirus exposure and HLA in healthy donors. Broader study findings: Presence/absence analyses took donor sequencing depth as roughly uniform. The authors later linked a missense DCLRE1C variant to TCR beta V- and J-gene trimming. Analysis was performed later, and it showed HLA-associated TCR beta chains to be more clonally expanded than equally common others.

This PCR relied on a set of 60 Vbeta primers and 13 Jbeta primers. In the authors' methods: Around 9.9 million shared chains were among the about 80 million unique TCR beta chains that a later analysis counted. Libraries were prepared by immunoSEQ multiplex PCR; TCRdb keeps only in-frame clonotypes and omits some of them. V, J and clone size derive from that table, while D and trimming were established from the DNA sequence. Among roughly 170,000 clones listed, around 79% were seen once. The V gene's germline CDR1 is MDHEN and CDR2 SYDVKM. Trimming removed 5 bases from V and 8 bases from J; junction bases left unmatched: 13. The CDR3 covers 16 residues. With respect to this clone: Its antigen remains unknown.

Sequenced input: PBMCs. This sequence joins TRBV28 and TRBJ1-4; 8 bases align to TRBD1. This TCR was sampled from a female donor in good health and CMV-seronegative. The CDR3 DNA follows: TGTGCCAGCAGTCCAGGGGGCGGGGGCGGGATGGAAAAACTGTTTTTT. Encoded protein: CASSPGGGGGMEKLFF.